The T cell receptor (beta chain) described here comes from a study of Ad26.COV2.S vaccination and SARS-CoV-2 variants. Study-level background: Of the COV1001 trial arms, the Ad26.COV2.S arm included the donor. Findings of the study overall: Analyses that measured TCR breadth and depth may have underestimated total T cell responses. Substantial response breadth was reportedly seen for spike-specific CD8+ and CD4+ T cells after vaccination.

Treatment of the sample: some 20 received Ad26.COV2.S at low or high dose, single or two shots; about 5 received placebo; per-sample allocation not given. The samples were gathered on day 63 after the first injection of vaccine or placebo. TCRdb's copy holds only in-frame clones and misses some; the assay was immunoSEQ multiplex PCR. The table includes 400,000 or so clones, less than 90% detected once. The CDR3 is 14 amino acids. Germline values: CDR1 MNHEY, CDR2 SMNVEV (reference sequence). V was pared by 5 bases and J by 2 bases, with 6 bases of the junction left unmatched. Concerning this clone: The antigen remains undetermined.

The receptor was derived from a person aged 18-65 years who received the Ad26.COV2.S COVID-19 vaccine or a placebo. This sequence joins TRBV27 and TRBJ2-7, with 7 bases lining up with TRBD2. The sequencing here drew on peripheral blood, taken in a trial of Ad26.COV2.S vaccine versus placebo. CDR3 coding DNA: TGTGCCAGCAGTATCGGGACTAAAGCCTACGAGCAGTACTTC. Translating it yields CASSIGTKAYEQYF.